This TCR beta chain was identified in a study of CXCR3-negative and CXCR3-positive naive CD8 T cells. Per germline, CDR1 MNHNY and CDR2 SVGAGI (reference sequence). The CDR3 is 16 residues long. Researchers prepared the TRB cDNA libraries using 5' RACE with UMI labels. TCRdb reprocessed the 5' RACE reads and stores each CDR3 protein as one record, lacking DNA. The sample table includes tens of thousands of distinct CDR3 sequences. Sequencing was carried out using naive CXCR3- CD8+ T cells from blood. Sample subset: CD45RO-CCR7+CD27+CD95- naive CD8+ T cells lacking CXCR3 (TNR3-). The clonotype originates from a human donor in good health. Some clones in this sample may be carry-over from other donors' samples. This chain joins TRBV6-6 and TRBJ2-4; TCRdb lists TRBD1, though no DNA is available to test this call. The CDR3 reads CASSAPGAGGKNIQYF.